Shown below are 10 T cell receptor beta chains from a single sample sequenced in a study of T cells after posttransplantation cyclophosphamide. Cyclophosphamide on days +3 and +4 followed busulfan-fludarabine conditioning and a marrow graft. Profiling relied on immunoSEQ multiplex PCR, and the TCRdb table lists in-frame clones only, not all of them. The data show approximately 2,000 clones, around 63% seen once. The sequencing used PBMCs, collected after allogeneic stem cell transplant with posttransplant cyclophosphamide. These receptors were collected from a male patient in his sixties who received an allogeneic stem cell transplant from a related donor and was CMV-positive. Some T cells could come from the graft donor.

This clone turned up a few times. This rearrangement joins TRBV19 to TRBJ2-2; D uncertain. Per the germline V gene, CDR1 is LNHDA and CDR2 is SQIVND (reference sequence). The CDR3 covers 13 residues. V lost 6 bases and J 6 bases, leaving 11 bases between the germline ends. The CDR3 DNA is TGTGCCAGTAGCGTCGACTTACCCGGGGAGCTGTTTTTT. Protein product: CASSVDLPGELFF.

The genes are TRBV5-1 and TRBJ2-2, with 7 bases aligning to TRBD2. Losses at the gene ends were 2 bases for V and 5 bases for J; bases not matched to a gene: 9. Germline lookup yields CDR1 SGHRS and CDR2 YFSETQ. This CDR3 region has 16 residues. CDR3 DNA sequence: TGCGCCAGCAGCTTTGGCGGGAGAGGAGGGACCGGGGAGCTGTTTTTT. It codes for CASSFGGRGGTGELFF. Full variable domain (remainder filled in from reference TRBV5-1 and TRBJ2-2): KAGVTQTPRYLIKTRGQQVTLSCSPISGHRSVSWYQQTPGQGLQFLFEYFSETQRNKGNFPGRFSGRQFSNSRSEMNVSTLELGDSALYLCASSFGGRGGTGELFFGEGSRLTVL.

The V gene is TRBV9, the J gene TRBJ1-1; no firm D call. Germline V gene sequence: CDR1 SGDLS, CDR2 YYNGEE. This CDR3 spans 12 amino acids. Trimming stripped 5 bases from V and 3 bases from J, with 8 bases between. CDR3 loop: CASSVSDTEAFF. CDR3 DNA sequence: TGTGCCAGCAGTGTTTCGGACACTGAAGCTTTCTTT. Based on the CDR3 plus reference TRBV9 and TRBJ1-1, the full variable domain is DSGVTQTPKHLITATGQRVTLRCSPRSGDLSVYWYQQSLDQGLQFLIQYYNGEERAKGNILERFSAQQFPDLHSELNLSSLELGDSALYFCASSVSDTEAFFGQGTRLTVV.

The rearrangement uses TRBV11-3 and TRBJ1-4; TRBD1 might be the D (6 bases). The germline V gene has CDR1 SGHNT and CDR2 YENEEA. The V gene lost 1 base and the J gene lost 8 bases, with 14 bases spanning the gap. The length of the CDR3 is 15 residues. The CDR3 reads CASSLGGQLNEKLFF. The CDR3 DNA sequence: TGTGCCAGCAGCTTAGGTGGACAGTTAAACGAAAAACTGTTTTTT.

J is TRBJ2-7 and V is TRBV18, with a possible D match to TRBD2 (5 bases). Germline CDR1 reads KGHSH; CDR2 reads LQKENI. The CDR3 covers 13 residues. The ends were cut back, 5 bases at V and 2 bases at J, with 10 bases in the middle. CDR3 amino acids: CASSSGITYEQYF. The CDR3 DNA follows: TGTGCCAGCTCATCCGGGATCACCTACGAGCAGTACTTC.

This clone was observed once. The chain employs TRBV2 and TRBJ2-1; D perhaps matches TRBD1 (5 bases). CDR1 SNHLY and CDR2 FYNNEI come from the germline V gene. The CDR3 covers 15 residues. Between the trimmed V and J ends, which lost 7 bases and 4 bases, there was a span of 17 bases. The CDR3 coding sequence is TGTGCCAGCAACGGTTTTCTAGGGGCGTACAATGAGCAGTTCTTC. Protein sequence: CASNGFLGAYNEQFF.

The chain uses TRBV5-1 and TRBJ1-3; no reliable D call. From germline, CDR1 is SGHRS and CDR2 YFSETQ. This CDR3 has 14 amino acids. V lost 4 bases to trimming and J lost 3 bases, with 11 bases between them. The CDR3 bases are TGCGCCAGCAGCCCCCACGGGGATGGAAACACCATATATTTT. Protein product: CASSPHGDGNTIYF. Together with reference TRBV5-1 and TRBJ1-3, the CDR3 gives the full variable domain: KAGVTQTPRYLIKTRGQQVTLSCSPISGHRSVSWYQQTPGQGLQFLFEYFSETQRNKGNFPGRFSGRQFSNSRSEMNVSTLELGDSALYLCASSPHGDGNTIYFGEGSWLTVV.

The V gene is TRBV7-8, the J gene TRBJ2-2, with a tentative D call TRBD1 (6 bases). The length of the CDR3 is 15 residues. The germline V gene has CDR1 SGHVS and CDR2 FQNEAQ. Trimming took 3 bases from V and 4 from J, leaving 12 bases between them. Here the CDR3 reads CASSFFEGVTGELFF. CDR3 DNA: TGTGCCAGCAGCTTTTTCGAGGGGGTCACCGGGGAGCTGTTTTTT.

The chain carries TRBV4-1 and TRBJ2-2; D not resolved. The CDR3 contains 11 residues. From germline, CDR1 is MGHRA and CDR2 YSYEKL. The V and J ends lost 6 bases and 7 bases respectively, with 6 bases between them. In DNA, the CDR3 is TGCGCCAGCAGTTTTCACGGGGAGCTGTTTTTT. The encoded protein is CASSFHGELFF.

The rearrangement joins TRBV7-3 to TRBJ1-1, with D possibly matching TRBD1 (6 bases). The CDR3 has 14 amino acids. CDR1 and CDR2 (germline): SGHTA, FQGTGA. Trimming removed 5 bases from V and 1 base from J, with 11 bases in between. CDR3 sequence: CASSQGTSNTEAFF. CDR3 sequence (DNA): TGTGCCAGCAGCCAAGGGACATCGAACACTGAAGCTTTCTTT.